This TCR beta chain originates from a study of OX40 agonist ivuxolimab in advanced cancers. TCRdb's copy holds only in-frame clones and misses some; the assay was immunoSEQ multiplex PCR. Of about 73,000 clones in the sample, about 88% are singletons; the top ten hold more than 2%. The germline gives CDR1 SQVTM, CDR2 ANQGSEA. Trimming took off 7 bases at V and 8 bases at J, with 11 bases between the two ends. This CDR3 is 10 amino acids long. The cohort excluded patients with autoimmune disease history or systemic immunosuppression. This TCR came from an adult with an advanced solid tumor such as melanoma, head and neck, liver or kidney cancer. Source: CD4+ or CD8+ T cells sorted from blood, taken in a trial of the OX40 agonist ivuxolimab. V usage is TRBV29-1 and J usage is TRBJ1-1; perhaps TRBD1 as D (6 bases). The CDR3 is CSAGTPEAFF. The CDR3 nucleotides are TGCAGCGCCGGGACACCAGAAGCTTTCTTT.